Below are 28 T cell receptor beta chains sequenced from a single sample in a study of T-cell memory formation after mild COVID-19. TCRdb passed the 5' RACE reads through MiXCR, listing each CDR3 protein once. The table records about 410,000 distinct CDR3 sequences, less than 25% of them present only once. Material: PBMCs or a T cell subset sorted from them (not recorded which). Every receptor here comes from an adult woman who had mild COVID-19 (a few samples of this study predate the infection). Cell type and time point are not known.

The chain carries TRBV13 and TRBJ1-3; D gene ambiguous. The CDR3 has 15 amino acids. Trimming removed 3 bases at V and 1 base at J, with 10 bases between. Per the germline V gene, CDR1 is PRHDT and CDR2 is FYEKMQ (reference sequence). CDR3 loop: CASSFGQRSGNTIYF. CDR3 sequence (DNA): TGTGCCAGCAGCTTCGGGCAGCGTTCTGGAAACACCATATATTTT. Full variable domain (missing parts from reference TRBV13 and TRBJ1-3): AAGVIQSPRHLIKEKRETATLKCYPIPRHDTVYWYQQGPGQDPQFLISFYEKMQSDKGSIPDRFSAQQFSDYHSELNMSSLELGDSALYFCASSFGQRSGNTIYFGEGSWLTVV.

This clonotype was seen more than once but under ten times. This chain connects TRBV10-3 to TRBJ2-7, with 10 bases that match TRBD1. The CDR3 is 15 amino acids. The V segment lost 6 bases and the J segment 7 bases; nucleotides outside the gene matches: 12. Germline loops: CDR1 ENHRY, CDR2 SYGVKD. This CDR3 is CAIRPGTGATGEQYF. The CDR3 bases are TGTGCCATCAGGCCCGGGACAGGGGCCACGGGAGAGCAGTACTTC.

The DNA of the CDR3 is TGTGCCACCGCGCGGGGGGTAGGGACAGATACGCAGTATTTT. This codes for CATARGVGTDTQYF. This rearrangement joins TRBV24-1 to TRBJ2-3; 8 bases match TRBD2. From germline, CDR1 is KGHDR and CDR2 SFDVKD. J gave up 3 bases and V 9 bases, and 7 bases lay outside the gene matches. The CDR3 length is 14 residues.

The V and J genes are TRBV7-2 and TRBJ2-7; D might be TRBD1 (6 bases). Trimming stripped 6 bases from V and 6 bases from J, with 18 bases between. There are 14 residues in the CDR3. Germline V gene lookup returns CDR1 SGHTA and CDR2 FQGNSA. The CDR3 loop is CASSSILGAVEQYF. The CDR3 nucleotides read TGTGCCAGCAGTTCTATTTTGGGGGCGGTCGAGCAGTACTTC.

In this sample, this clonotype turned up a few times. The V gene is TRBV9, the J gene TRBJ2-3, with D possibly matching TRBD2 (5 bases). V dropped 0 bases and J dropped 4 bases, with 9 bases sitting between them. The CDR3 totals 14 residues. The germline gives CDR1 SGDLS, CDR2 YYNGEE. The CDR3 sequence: CASSVVGLPDTQYF. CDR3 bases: TGTGCCAGCAGCGTAGTCGGACTGCCAGATACGCAGTATTTT. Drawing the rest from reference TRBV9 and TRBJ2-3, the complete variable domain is DSGVTQTPKHLITATGQRVTLRCSPRSGDLSVYWYQQSLDQGLQFLIQYYNGEERAKGNILERFSAQQFPDLHSELNLSSLELGDSALYFCASSVVGLPDTQYFGPGTRLTVL.

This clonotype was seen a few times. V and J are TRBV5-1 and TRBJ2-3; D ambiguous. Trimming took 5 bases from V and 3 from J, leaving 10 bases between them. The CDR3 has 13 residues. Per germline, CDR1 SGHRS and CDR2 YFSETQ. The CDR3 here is CASRLHQTDTQYF. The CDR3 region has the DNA TGCGCCAGCAGGTTGCATCAGACAGATACGCAGTATTTT.

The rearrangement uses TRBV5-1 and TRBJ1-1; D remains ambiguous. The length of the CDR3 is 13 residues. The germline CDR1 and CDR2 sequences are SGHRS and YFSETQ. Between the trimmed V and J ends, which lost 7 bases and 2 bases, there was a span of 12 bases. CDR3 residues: CASGRTPNTEAFF. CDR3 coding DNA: TGCGCCAGCGGTCGAACACCAAACACTGAAGCTTTCTTT.

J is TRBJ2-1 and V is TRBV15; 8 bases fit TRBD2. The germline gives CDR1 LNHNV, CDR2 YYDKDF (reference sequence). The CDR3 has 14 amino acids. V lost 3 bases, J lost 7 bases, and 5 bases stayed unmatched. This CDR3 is CATSRREVGNEQFF. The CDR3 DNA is TGTGCCACCAGCAGGCGGGAGGTGGGAAATGAGCAGTTCTTC.

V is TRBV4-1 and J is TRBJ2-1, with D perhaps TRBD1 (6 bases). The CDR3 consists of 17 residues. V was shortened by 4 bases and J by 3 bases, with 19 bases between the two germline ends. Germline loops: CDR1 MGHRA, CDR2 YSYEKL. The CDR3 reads CASSRRQESLVYNEQFF. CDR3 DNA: TGCGCCAGCAGCCGCCGACAGGAAAGCTTGGTCTACAATGAGCAGTTCTTC.

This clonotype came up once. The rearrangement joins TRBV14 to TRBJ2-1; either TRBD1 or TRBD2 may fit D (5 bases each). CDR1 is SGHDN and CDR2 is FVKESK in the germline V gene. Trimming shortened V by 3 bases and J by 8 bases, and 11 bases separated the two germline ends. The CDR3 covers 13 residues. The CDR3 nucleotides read TGTGCCAGCAGCCAGGGACCTAGGGATGAGCAGTTCTTC. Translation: CASSQGPRDEQFF. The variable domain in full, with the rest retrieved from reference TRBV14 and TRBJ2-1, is EAGVTQFPSHSVIEKGQTVTLRCDPISGHDNLYWYRRVMGKEIKFLLHFVKESKQDESGMPNNRFLAERTGGTYSTLKVQPAELEDSGVYFCASSQGPRDEQFFGPGTRLTVL.

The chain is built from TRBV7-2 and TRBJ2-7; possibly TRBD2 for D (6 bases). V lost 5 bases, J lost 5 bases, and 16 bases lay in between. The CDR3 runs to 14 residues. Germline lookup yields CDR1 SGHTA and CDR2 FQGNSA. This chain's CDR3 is CASSPSGSWDEQYF. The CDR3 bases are TGTGCCAGCAGCCCGAGCGGGTCTTGGGACGAGCAGTACTTC.

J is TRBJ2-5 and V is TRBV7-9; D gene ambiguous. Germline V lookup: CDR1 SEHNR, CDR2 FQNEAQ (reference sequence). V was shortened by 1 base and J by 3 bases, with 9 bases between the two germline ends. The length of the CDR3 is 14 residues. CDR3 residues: CASSLGGSKETQYF. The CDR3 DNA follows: TGTGCCAGCAGCTTAGGCGGAAGCAAAGAGACCCAGTACTTC. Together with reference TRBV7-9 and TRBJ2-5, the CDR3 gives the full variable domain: DTGVSQNPRHKITKRGQNVTFRCDPISEHNRLYWYRQTLGQGPEFLTYFQNEAQLEKSRLLSDRFSAERPKGSFSTLEIQRTEQGDSAMYLCASSLGGSKETQYFGPGTRLLVL.

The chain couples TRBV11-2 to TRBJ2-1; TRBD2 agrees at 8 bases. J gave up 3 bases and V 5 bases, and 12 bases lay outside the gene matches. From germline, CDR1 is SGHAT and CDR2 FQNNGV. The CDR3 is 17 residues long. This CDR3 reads CASSPGTSVGRYNEQFF. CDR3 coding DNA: TGTGCCAGCAGCCCCGGGACTAGTGTTGGGCGCTACAATGAGCAGTTCTTC. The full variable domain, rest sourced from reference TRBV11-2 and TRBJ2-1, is EAGVAQSPRYKIIEKRQSVAFWCNPISGHATLYWYQQILGQGPKLLIQFQNNGVVDDSQLPKDRFSAERLKGVDSTLKIQPAKLEDSAVYLCASSPGTSVGRYNEQFFGPGTRLTVL.

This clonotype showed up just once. The CDR3 here is CSAKDGTKSYNEQFF. Here the CDR3 DNA reads TGCAGTGCGAAAGACGGGACAAAATCCTACAATGAGCAGTTCTTC. The J gene is TRBJ2-1, the V gene TRBV20-1, with D possibly being TRBD1 (6 bases). The V and J ends lost 6 bases and 1 base respectively, with 16 bases between them. There are 15 residues in the CDR3. Germline V gene sequence: CDR1 DFQATT, CDR2 SNEGSKA (reference sequence).

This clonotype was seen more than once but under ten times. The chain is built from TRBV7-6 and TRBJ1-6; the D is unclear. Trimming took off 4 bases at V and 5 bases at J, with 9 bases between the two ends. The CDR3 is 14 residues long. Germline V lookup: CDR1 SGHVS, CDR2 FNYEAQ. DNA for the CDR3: TGTGCCAGCAGCTCCCGGGTCGATAATTCACCCCTCCACTTT. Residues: CASSSRVDNSPLHF.

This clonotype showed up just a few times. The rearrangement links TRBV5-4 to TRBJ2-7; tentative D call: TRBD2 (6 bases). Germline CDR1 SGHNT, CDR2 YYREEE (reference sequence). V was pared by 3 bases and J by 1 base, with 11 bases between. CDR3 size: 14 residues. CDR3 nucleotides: TGTGCCAGCAGCTCAGCAGGGAGGTCCTACGAGCAGTACTTC. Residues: CASSSAGRSYEQYF.

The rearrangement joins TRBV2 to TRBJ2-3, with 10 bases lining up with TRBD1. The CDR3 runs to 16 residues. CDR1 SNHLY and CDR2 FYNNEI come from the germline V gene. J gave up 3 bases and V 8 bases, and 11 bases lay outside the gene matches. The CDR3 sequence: CASSPPPGQGTDTQYF. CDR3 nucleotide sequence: TGTGCCAGCTCCCCCCCCCCGGGACAGGGGACAGATACGCAGTATTTT. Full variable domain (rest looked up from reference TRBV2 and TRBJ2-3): EPEVTQTPSHQVTQMGQEVILRCVPISNHLYFYWYRQILGQKVEFLVSFYNNEISEKSEIFDDQFSVERPDGSNFTLKIRSTKLEDSAMYFCASSPPPGQGTDTQYFGPGTRLTVL.

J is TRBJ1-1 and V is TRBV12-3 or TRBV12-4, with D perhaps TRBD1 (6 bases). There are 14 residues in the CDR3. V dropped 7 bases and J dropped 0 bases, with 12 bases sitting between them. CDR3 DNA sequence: TGTGCCAGCACCTGGGGGGGGCTGAACACTGAAGCTTTCTTT. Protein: CASTWGGLNTEAFF.

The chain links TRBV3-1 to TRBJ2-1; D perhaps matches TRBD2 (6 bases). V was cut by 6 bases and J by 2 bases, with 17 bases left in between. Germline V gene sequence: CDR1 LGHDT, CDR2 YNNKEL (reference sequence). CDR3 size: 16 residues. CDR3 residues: CASRDGGTSTYNEQFF. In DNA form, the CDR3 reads TGTGCCAGCAGGGATGGGGGGACGAGTACCTACAATGAGCAGTTCTTC.

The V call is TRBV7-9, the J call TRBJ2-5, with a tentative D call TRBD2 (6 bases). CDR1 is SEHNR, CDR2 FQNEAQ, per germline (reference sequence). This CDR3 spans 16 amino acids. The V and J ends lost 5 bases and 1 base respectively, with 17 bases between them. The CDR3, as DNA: TGTGCCAGCAGCCACCTCCAGCGCGGGGCCCAAGAGACCCAGTACTTC. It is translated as CASSHLQRGAQETQYF.

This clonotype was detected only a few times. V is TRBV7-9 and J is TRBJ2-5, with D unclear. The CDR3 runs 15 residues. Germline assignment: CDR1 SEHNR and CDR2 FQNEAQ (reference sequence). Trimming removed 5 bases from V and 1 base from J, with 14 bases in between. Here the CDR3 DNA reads TGTGCCAGCAGCCCAAGGACCTACGGCCAAGAGACCCAGTACTTC. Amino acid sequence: CASSPRTYGQETQYF. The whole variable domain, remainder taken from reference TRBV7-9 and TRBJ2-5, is DTGVSQNPRHKITKRGQNVTFRCDPISEHNRLYWYRQTLGQGPEFLTYFQNEAQLEKSRLLSDRFSAERPKGSFSTLEIQRTEQGDSAMYLCASSPRTYGQETQYFGPGTRLLVL.

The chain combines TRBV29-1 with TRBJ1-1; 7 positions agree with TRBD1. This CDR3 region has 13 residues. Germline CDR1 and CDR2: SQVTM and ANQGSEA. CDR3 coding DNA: TGCAGTGAATGGGACAGTTTGAGAAGCGAGGCTTTCTTT. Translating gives CSEWDSLRSEAFF.

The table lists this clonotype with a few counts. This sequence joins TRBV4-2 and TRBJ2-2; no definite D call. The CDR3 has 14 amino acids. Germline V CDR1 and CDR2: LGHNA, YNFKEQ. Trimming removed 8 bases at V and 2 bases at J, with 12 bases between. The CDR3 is CASGSGVNTGELFF. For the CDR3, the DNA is TGTGCCAGCGGGTCTGGCGTTAACACCGGGGAGCTGTTTTTT.

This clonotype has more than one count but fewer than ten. In DNA, the CDR3 is TGCAGTGCAAACACATATACCGGGGGAGGGCAGCCCCAGCATTTT. This translates into CSANTYTGGGQPQHF. The chain combines TRBV20-1 with TRBJ1-5; D may be TRBD1 (5 bases). Germline V gives CDR1 DFQATT, CDR2 SNEGSKA (reference sequence). CDR3 length: 15 amino acids. Trimming removed 6 bases at V and 7 bases at J, with 22 bases between.

In DNA form, the CDR3 reads TGTGCCAGCCGCCTTCTAGCGGGGGGGCCGTTTTCAGAGACCCAGTACTTC. Protein: CASRLLAGGPFSETQYF. This chain joins TRBV3-1 and TRBJ2-5, with 12 bases aligning to TRBD2. Germline V gene sequence: CDR1 LGHDT, CDR2 YNNKEL (reference sequence). The J segment lost 4 bases and the V segment lost 8 bases, leaving 14 bases of the junction unmatched. CDR3 size: 17 residues.

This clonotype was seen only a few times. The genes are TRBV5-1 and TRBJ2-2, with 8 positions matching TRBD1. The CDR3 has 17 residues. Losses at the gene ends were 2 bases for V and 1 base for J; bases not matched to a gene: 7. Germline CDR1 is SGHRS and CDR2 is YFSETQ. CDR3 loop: CASSFYQGTGNTGELFF. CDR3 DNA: TGCGCCAGCAGCTTCTACCAGGGGACAGGGAACACCGGGGAGCTGTTTTTT.

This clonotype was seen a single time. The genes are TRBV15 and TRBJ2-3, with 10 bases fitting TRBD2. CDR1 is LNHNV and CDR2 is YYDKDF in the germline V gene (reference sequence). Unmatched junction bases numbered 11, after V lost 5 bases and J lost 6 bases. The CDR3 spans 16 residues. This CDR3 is CATSWSGGAGRDTQYF. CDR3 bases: TGTGCCACCAGCTGGAGCGGGGGGGCTGGTCGGGATACGCAGTATTTT. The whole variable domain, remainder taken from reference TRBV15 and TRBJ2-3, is DAMVIQNPRYQVTQFGKPVTLSCSQTLNHNVMYWYQQKSSQAPKLLFHYYDKDFNNEADTPDNFQSRRPNTSFCFLDIRSPGLGDTAMYLCATSWSGGAGRDTQYFGPGTRLTVL.

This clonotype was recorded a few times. CDR3 loop: CASSLAGWSYNEQFF. The CDR3 DNA reads as TGTGCCAGCAGCTTAGCGGGATGGTCCTACAATGAGCAGTTCTTC. The chain carries TRBV7-8 and TRBJ2-1, with no clear D. The germline V gene encodes CDR1 SGHVS and CDR2 FQNEAQ. The CDR3 has 15 residues. V dropped 0 bases and J dropped 1 base, with 7 bases sitting between them. Full variable domain (rest looked up from reference TRBV7-8 and TRBJ2-1): GAGVSQSPRYKVAKRGQDVALRCDPISGHVSLFWYQQALGQGPEFLTYFQNEAQLDKSGLPSDRFFAERPEGSVSTLKIQRTQQEDSAVYLCASSLAGWSYNEQFFGPGTRLTVL.